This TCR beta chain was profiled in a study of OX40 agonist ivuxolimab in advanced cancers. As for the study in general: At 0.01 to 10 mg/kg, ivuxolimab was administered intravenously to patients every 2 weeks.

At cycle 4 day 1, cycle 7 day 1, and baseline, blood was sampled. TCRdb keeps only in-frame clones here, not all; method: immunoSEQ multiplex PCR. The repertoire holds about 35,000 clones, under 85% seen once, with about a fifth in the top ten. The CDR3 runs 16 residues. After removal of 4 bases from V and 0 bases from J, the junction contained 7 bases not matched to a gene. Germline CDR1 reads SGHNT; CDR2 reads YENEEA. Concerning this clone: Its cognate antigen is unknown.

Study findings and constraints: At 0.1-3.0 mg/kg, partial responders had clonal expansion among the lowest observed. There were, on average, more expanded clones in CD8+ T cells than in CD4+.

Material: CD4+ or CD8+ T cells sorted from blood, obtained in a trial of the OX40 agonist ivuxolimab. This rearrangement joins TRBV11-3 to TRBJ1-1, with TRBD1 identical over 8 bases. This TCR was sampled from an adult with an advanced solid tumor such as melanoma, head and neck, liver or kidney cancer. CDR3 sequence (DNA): TGTGCCAGCAGCTGGCAACACAGGGGGATGAACACTGAAGCTTTCTTT. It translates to CASSWQHRGMNTEAFF. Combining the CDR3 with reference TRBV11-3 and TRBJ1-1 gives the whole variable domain EAGVVQSPRYKIIEKKQPVAFWCNPISGHNTLYWYLQNLGQGPELLIRYENEEAVDDSQLPKDRFSAERLKGVDSTLKIQPAELGDSAVYLCASSWQHRGMNTEAFFGQGTRLTVV.